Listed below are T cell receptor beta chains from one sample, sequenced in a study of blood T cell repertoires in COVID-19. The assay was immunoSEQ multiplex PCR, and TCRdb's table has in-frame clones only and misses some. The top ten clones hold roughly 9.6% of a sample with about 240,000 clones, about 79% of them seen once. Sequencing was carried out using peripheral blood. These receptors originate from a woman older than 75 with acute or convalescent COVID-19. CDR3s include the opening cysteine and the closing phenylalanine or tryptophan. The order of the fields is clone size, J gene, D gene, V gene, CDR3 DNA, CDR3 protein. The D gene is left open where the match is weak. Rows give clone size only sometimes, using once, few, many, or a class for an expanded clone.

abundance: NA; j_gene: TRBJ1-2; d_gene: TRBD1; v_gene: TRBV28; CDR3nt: TGTGCCAGCAGTTCGGGTTGGGACAGGGAGGACTATGGCTACACCTTC; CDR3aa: CASSSGWDREDYGYTF
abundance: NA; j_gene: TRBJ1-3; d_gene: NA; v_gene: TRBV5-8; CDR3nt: TGTGCCAGCAGCCAGCGGGGGGGGGCCTCTGGAAACACCATATATTTT; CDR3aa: CASSQRGGASGNTIYF
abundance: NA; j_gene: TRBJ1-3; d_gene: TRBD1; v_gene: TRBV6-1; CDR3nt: TGTGCCAGCAGTAAAGGACAGGAAAACTCTGGAAACACCATATATTTT; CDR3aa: CASSKGQENSGNTIYF
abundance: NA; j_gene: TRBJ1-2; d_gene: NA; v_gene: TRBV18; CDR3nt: TGTGCCAGCTCAGGGAGACTGACAGGCGCCTTC; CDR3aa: CASSGRLTGAF
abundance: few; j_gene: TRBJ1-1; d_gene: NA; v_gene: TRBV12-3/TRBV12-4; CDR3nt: TGTGCCAGCAGTTTTTGGAGGAACACTGAAGCTTTCTTT; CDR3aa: CASSFWRNTEAFF
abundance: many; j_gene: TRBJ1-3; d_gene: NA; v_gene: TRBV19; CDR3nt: TGTGCCAGTAGTAAGGACTTCACTGGAAACACCATATATTTT; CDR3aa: CASSKDFTGNTIYF
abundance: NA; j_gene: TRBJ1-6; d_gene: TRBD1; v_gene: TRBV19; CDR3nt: TGTGCCAGTAGTTCCCCCGGGACAGGGTACTCCGGGTCACCCCTCCACTTT; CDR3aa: CASSSPGTGYSGSPLHF
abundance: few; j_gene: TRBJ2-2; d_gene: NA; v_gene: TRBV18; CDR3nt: TGTGCCAGCTCCGGGAGAGACGGGGAGCTGTTTTTT; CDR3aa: CASSGRDGELFF
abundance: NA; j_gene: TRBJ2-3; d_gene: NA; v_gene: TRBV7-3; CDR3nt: TGTGCCAGCAGCCCCCCAGGGGCAGATACGCAGTATTTT; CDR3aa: CASSPPGADTQYF
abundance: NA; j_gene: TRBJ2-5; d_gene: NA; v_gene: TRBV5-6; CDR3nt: TGTGCCAGCAGCTTGGTAGGGGTCCAAGAGACCCAGTACTTC; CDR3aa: CASSLVGVQETQYF
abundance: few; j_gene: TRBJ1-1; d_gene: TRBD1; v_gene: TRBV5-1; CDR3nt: TGCGCCAGCAGCCTAGCCGGGACAGCGAACACTGAAGCTTTCTTT; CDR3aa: CASSLAGTANTEAFF
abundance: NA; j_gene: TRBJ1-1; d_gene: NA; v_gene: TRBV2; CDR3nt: TGTGCCAGCAGGGCCGACATCCTGAACACTGAAGCTTTCTTT; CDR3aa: CASRADILNTEAFF
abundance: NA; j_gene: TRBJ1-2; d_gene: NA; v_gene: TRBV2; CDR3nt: TGTGCCAGCAGTTTATTCGCAGAGGTCTACACCTTC; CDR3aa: CASSLFAEVYTF
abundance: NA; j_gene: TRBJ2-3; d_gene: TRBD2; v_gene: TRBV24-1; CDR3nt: TGTGCCACCAGTGATCCGGGACTAGCGGGGGTGGGAGCAGATACGCAGTATTTT; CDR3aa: CATSDPGLAGVGADTQYF
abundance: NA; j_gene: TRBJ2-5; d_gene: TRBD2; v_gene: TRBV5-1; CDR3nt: TGCGCCAGCAGCTTGGGTCGGACTAGCGGGGAAATCCAAGAGACCCAGTACTTC; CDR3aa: CASSLGRTSGEIQETQYF
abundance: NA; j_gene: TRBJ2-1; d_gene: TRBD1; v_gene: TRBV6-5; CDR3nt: TGTGCCAGCAGGGATACAGGGGGGCCCTACAATGAGCAGTTCTTC; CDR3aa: CASRDTGGPYNEQFF
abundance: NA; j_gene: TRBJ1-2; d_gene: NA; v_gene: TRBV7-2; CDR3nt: TGTGCCAGCAGCTTAGACGGGTCAGGGGCTGGCTACACCTTC; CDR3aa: CASSLDGSGAGYTF
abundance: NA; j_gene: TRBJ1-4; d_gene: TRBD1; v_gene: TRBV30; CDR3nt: TGTGCCTGGAGTGTCAGGGGGCAGAAACTGTTTTTT; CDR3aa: CAWSVRGQKLFF
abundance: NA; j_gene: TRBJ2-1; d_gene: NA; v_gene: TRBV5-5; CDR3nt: TGTGCCAGCGGCCCCTCAGGTGGTGGTGAGCAGTTCTTC; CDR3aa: CASGPSGGGEQFF
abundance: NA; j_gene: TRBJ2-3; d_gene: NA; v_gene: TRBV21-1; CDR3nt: TGTGCCAGCAGCAACGGGAGGTTAGATACGCAGTATTTT; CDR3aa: CASSNGRLDTQYF
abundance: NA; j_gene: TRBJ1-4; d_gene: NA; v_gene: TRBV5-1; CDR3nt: TGCGCCAGCAGTCCAGGCAATAATGAAAAACTGTTTTTT; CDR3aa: CASSPGNNEKLFF
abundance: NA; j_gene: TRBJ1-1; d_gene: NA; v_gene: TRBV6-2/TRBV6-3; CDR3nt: TGTGCCAGCAGCCCGGGGGGAAGGAACACTGAAGCTTTCTTT; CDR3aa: CASSPGGRNTEAFF
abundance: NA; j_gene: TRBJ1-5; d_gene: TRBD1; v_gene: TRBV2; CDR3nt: TGTGCCAGCAGTGTCCAGGGGGCTCGCAATCAGCCCCAGCATTTT; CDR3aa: CASSVQGARNQPQHF
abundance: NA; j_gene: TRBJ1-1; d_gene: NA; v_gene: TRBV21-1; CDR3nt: TGTGCCAGCAGCAAAGGAGGGAAGGGGGGGACTGAAGCTTTCTTT; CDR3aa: CASSKGGKGGTEAFF
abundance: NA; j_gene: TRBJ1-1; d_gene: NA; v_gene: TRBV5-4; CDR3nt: TGTGCCAGCAGCTTGCAGCGGAACACTGAAGCTTTCTTT; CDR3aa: CASSLQRNTEAFF
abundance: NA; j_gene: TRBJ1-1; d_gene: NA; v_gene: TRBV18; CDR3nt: TGTGCCAGCTCACCTGCTACAGGGAACACTGAAGCTTTCTTT; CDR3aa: CASSPATGNTEAFF
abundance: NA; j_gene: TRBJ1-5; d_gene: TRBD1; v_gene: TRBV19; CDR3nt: TGTGCCAGTAGTAGGGGACAGGGCAATCAGCCCCAGCATTTT; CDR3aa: CASSRGQGNQPQHF
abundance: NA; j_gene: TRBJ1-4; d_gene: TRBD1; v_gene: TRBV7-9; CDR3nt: TGTGCCAGCAGCTGGGGACAGGGACCAACTAATGAAAAACTGTTTTTT; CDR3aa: CASSWGQGPTNEKLFF
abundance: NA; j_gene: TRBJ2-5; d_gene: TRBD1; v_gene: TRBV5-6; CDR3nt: TGTGCCAGCAGCTTAACCGCCGGGACAGCGGTAAAGACCCAGTACTTC; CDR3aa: CASSLTAGTAVKTQYF